A selection of T cell receptor beta chains follows, all from one sample in a study of response to subunit inactivated influenza vaccine. MiXCR, run by TCRdb on the RT-PCR reads, gives a single entry per CDR3 protein. The data show about 480,000 distinct CDR3 sequences, with around 25% seen just once and 1.9% held by the top ten. The source material was CD4+ T cells sorted from PBMCs, sampled about 5 days after vaccination. These receptors came from a man in his fifties who received an inactivated influenza vaccine. Both conserved end residues are part of each CDR3. The order of the fields is D gene, V gene, J gene, clone size, CDR3 DNA, CDR3 protein. A D gene is named only where the DNA matches it firmly. Clone size appears in some rows only: once, few, many, or a class for an expanded clone.

>-|TRBV15|TRBJ2-2|-
TGTGCCACCGCCCCTAGGACGAACACCGGGGAGCTGTTTTTT
CATAPRTNTGELFF
>-|TRBV7-2|TRBJ2-5|few
TGTGCCAGCAGCCCACCTCCAGGCCGGCAGTACTTC
CASSPPPGRQYF
>TRBD1|TRBV5-1|TRBJ2-7|few
TGCGCCAGCAGCACACTGACAGGGTGGGAGCAGTACTTC
CASSTLTGWEQYF
>-|TRBV5-6|TRBJ2-5|few
TGTGCCAGCAGCTTGAGGGGGGGGCCGGTGGAGACCCAGTACTTC
CASSLRGGPVETQYF
>-|TRBV5-1|TRBJ2-1|few
TGCGCCAGCAGCTTCCGGGGACGGTTGGATGAGCAGTTCTTC
CASSFRGRLDEQFF
>-|TRBV15|TRBJ2-5|-
TGTGCCACCAGCACCCGTGAATTCCAAGAGACCCAGTACTTC
CATSTREFQETQYF
>-|TRBV9|TRBJ2-3|-
TGTGCCAGCACCCGGGACTTTAGCACAGATACGCAGTATTTT
CASTRDFSTDTQYF
>TRBD2|TRBV2|TRBJ2-7|-
TGTGCCACCTCGGGACCGGGACTAGCGTCCCGCTACGAGCAGTACTTC
CATSGPGLASRYEQYF
>TRBD2|TRBV9|TRBJ2-1|-
TGTGCCAGCAGCGGTAGCGGGAGTGTCAATGAGCAGTTCTTC
CASSGSGSVNEQFF
>-|TRBV5-1|TRBJ2-4|-
TGCGCCAGCAGCTTGAACCGAGACAGTAAAAACATTCAGTACTTC
CASSLNRDSKNIQYF
>-|TRBV20-1|TRBJ2-7|-
TGCAGTGCTAGACCTAGTGAGACCAATCTTCCCTACGAGCAGTACTTC
CSARPSETNLPYEQYF
>-|TRBV7-2|TRBJ2-3|-
TGTGCCAGCAGCTCGGTCGGGCGGGATACGCAGTATTTT
CASSSVGRDTQYF
>-|TRBV7-2|TRBJ2-7|-
TGTGCCAGCAGTAAGACAGAATACGAGCAGTACTTC
CASSKTEYEQYF
>TRBD2|TRBV5-1|TRBJ2-3|few
TGCGCCAGCAGCTTGGCTAGCGGGGGCCTAACCACAGATACGCAGTATTTT
CASSLASGGLTTDTQYF
>-|TRBV20-1|TRBJ2-5|-
TGCAGTGCTGATCTTTCCGGGACTGAAGAGACCCAGTACTTC
CSADLSGTEETQYF
>-|TRBV12-5|TRBJ2-1|-
TGTGCTAGTGGTTTGTCGGGAAACAATGAGCAGTTCTTC
CASGLSGNNEQFF
>-|TRBV9|TRBJ2-2|-
TGTGCCAGCAGCGTTAGTGGCGGGGAGCTGTTTTTT
CASSVSGGELFF
>-|TRBV7-9|TRBJ2-1|few
TGTGCCAGCAGCTTCCTGACAGGGACTGATGAGCAGTTCTTC
CASSFLTGTDEQFF
>-|TRBV20-1|TRBJ2-3|few
TGCAGTGCTTTGGTAGCTCTATGGGCAGATACGCAGTATTTT
CSALVALWADTQYF
>TRBD1|TRBV5-6|TRBJ2-7|many
TGTGCCAGCAGCTTAAGGACAGGATGGTCCTCCGAGCAGTACTTC
CASSLRTGWSSEQYF
>-|TRBV10-3|TRBJ2-1|-
TGTGCCATCAGTGAGGCGGCAGTTCCCGAGCAGTTCTTC
CAISEAAVPEQFF
>TRBD1|TRBV7-2|TRBJ2-2|many
TGTGCGAATGCCCTGGGACAGAGGAACACCGGGGAGCTGTTTTTT
CANALGQRNTGELFF
>-|TRBV5-1|TRBJ2-7|-
TGCGCCAGCAGCGCGATGGCGGGGGCTTCCTACGAGCAGTACTTC
CASSAMAGASYEQYF
>TRBD2|TRBV6-2/TRBV6-3|TRBJ2-5|-
TGTGCCAGCAGTTACTCGATTCTGTCGGCTAGCGGGGCAAAAGAGACCCAGTACTTC
CASSYSILSASGAKETQYF
>-|TRBV7-2|TRBJ2-1|-
TGTGCCAGCAGCTTAAAGGGGGACTTATTTCACAATGAGCAGTTCTTC
CASSLKGDLFHNEQFF
>-|TRBV5-6|TRBJ2-5|-
TGTGCCAGCAGCCGAACCAGGGATGCCGGGGAGACCCAGTACTTC
CASSRTRDAGETQYF
>-|TRBV4-3|TRBJ1-3|few
TGCGCCAGCAGCCCGGGTTTGGGTTCTGGAAACACCATATATTTT
CASSPGLGSGNTIYF
>TRBD2|TRBV28|TRBJ2-7|-
TGTGCCAGCAGACCTCAGGGACTAGCGGGGGCAATCTCCTACGAGCAGTACTTC
CASRPQGLAGAISYEQYF
>TRBD1|TRBV10-3|TRBJ2-1|once
TGTGCCATCAGGGGGACAGGGGGCCTGGTAGAGCAGTTCTTC
CAIRGTGGLVEQFF
>-|TRBV6-1|TRBJ1-1|few
TGTGCCAGCAGAAGGGACGGGACGAACACTGAAGCTTTCTTT
CASRRDGTNTEAFF
>-|TRBV7-9|TRBJ2-7|-
TGTGCCAGCAGGGTCGGGGCTGAGACCTACGAGCAGTACTTC
CASRVGAETYEQYF
>TRBD1|TRBV5-6|TRBJ1-4|-
TGTGCCAGCAGCTCGTGGACAGGGATGGGTGAAAAACTGTTTTTT
CASSSWTGMGEKLFF
>-|TRBV20-1|TRBJ1-2|few
TGCAGTGCTAGAGATCAAAGGGGGGGAAACTATGGCTACACCTTC
CSARDQRGGNYGYTF
>TRBD2|TRBV27|TRBJ2-3|many
TGTGCCAGCAGGAAGACTAGCGGGAGACGTACAGATACGCAGTATTTT
CASRKTSGRRTDTQYF
>TRBD2|TRBV20-1|TRBJ2-1|-
TGCTGTGCTCAAGGACTAGCGGGAGGCCCTTACAATGAGCAGTTCTTC
CCAQGLAGGPYNEQFF
>-|TRBV5-5|TRBJ1-3|many
TGTGCCAGCAGCTTGGAACAGGGAACTGGAAACACCATATATTTT
CASSLEQGTGNTIYF
>-|TRBV5-1|TRBJ2-1|-
TGCGCCAGCAGCCTCACATTCAATGAGCAGTTCTTC
CASSLTFNEQFF
>-|TRBV5-6|TRBJ1-2|few
TGTGCCAGCAGCTCCGGCTTTCGGGGGAACGGCTACACCTTC
CASSSGFRGNGYTF
>-|TRBV7-2|TRBJ2-7|-
TGTGCCAGCAGCCGAGGGACATATTGGGAGCAGTACTTC
CASSRGTYWEQYF
>-|TRBV15|TRBJ2-1|many
TGTGCCACCAGCAGAGGTCCAGGTGAGCAGTTCTTC
CATSRGPGEQFF
>-|TRBV6-5|TRBJ2-3|-
TGTGCCAGCAGTTACTTGGGCAGAGTCACAGATACGCAGTATTTT
CASSYLGRVTDTQYF
>-|TRBV10-3|TRBJ1-5|few
TGTGCCATCAGCGGGGGGAAGGTGAGCAATCAGCCCCAGCATTTT
CAISGGKVSNQPQHF
>TRBD1|TRBV5-6|TRBJ1-2|-
TGTGCCAGCAGGAAAACAGGGGATTCCTATGGCTACACCTTC
CASRKTGDSYGYTF
>-|TRBV4-2|TRBJ2-2|few
TGTGCCAGCAGCCAAAATGGGGACACCGGGGAGCTGTTTTTT
CASSQNGDTGELFF
>-|TRBV27|TRBJ2-1|-
TGTGCCAGCAGCCCCTTTCGGCGATTGGGGGGACTTGAGCAGTTCTTC
CASSPFRRLGGLEQFF
>TRBD2|TRBV29-1|TRBJ2-7|many
TGCAGCGTTGATCCCGGGACTAGCGGCTCCTACGAGCAGTACTTC
CSVDPGTSGSYEQYF
>TRBD1|TRBV5-6|TRBJ2-7|-
TGTGCCAGCAGCTGGGCCGGGACAGGGAACGAGCAGTACTTC
CASSWAGTGNEQYF
>TRBD1|TRBV12-3/TRBV12-4|TRBJ1-1|-
TGTGCCAGCAGTTTAATCGACGGCGGGGACAGGCGCACTGAAGCTTTCTTT
CASSLIDGGDRRTEAFF
>TRBD1|TRBV24-1|TRBJ2-1|-
TGTGCCACCAGTGATTTGACAGGGGGTGAGCAGTTCTTC
CATSDLTGGEQFF
>-|TRBV29-1|TRBJ2-7|few
TGCAGCGTTGAAGATCTCGGTAAAAGCGGTTACGAGCAGTACTTC
CSVEDLGKSGYEQYF
>-|TRBV6-6|TRBJ2-3|-
TGTGCCAGCAGTTACTACCGGGGAGATACGCAGTATTTT
CASSYYRGDTQYF
>TRBD2|TRBV5-1|TRBJ2-1|-
TGCGCCAGCAGCTCACTAGCGGGAGGGACGAGTGAGCAGTTCTTC
CASSSLAGGTSEQFF
>-|TRBV20-1|TRBJ1-4|-
TGCAGTGCTAGAGATCTTCCGGGACGTTCTAATGAAAAACTGTTTTTT
CSARDLPGRSNEKLFF